This T cell receptor beta chain originates from a study of shared clonotypes between healthy human individuals. CDR1 is LNHDA, CDR2 SQIVND, per germline (reference sequence). Trimming removed 4 bases from V and 6 bases from J, with 9 bases in between. This CDR3 region has 12 residues. Study observations and caveats: Generally, naive subsets (rather than memory subsets) showed larger estimated richness. The study drew on few donors, limiting represented genetic and exposure-history diversity.

Investigators spread the genomic DNA of each subset evenly over several immunoSEQ plates. The table came from immunoSEQ multiplex PCR; TCRdb's copy has only in-frame clones and leaves some out. This table holds over 2 million clones, about 90% found once. This clone appeared once. Antigen unknown. This receptor was identified in a man aged 18 to 35 in good health. Some clones in this sample may be carry-over from other donors' samples. The specimen was naive CD4+ T cells from PBMCs. Subset indicated: CD45RA+ positively selected. The chain carries TRBV19 and TRBJ1-2, with D perhaps TRBD1 (5 bases). DNA for the CDR3: TGTGCCAGTAGTAAGGAGGGGCATGGCTACACCTTC. It codes for CASSKEGHGYTF.